This entry describes one TCR beta chain. This specimen belongs to a study of blood T cell repertoires in COVID-19. Only in-frame clones appear in the TCRdb table, and some are missing; sequencing was by immunoSEQ multiplex PCR. The data show roughly 200,000 clones, 70% to 90% seen once. CDR1 MNHEY and CDR2 SVGAGI come from the germline V gene. J gave up 6 bases and V 6 bases, and 6 bases lay outside the gene matches. The CDR3 length is 15 residues. Sequencing input: peripheral blood. The rearrangement links TRBV6-5 to TRBJ2-2; 11 positions agree with TRBD2. The receptor was derived from a man in his sixties with acute or convalescent COVID-19. The CDR3 DNA reads TGTGCCAGCAGCCGACTAGCGGGACCACCCGGGGAGCTGTTTTTT. Its protein product is CASSRLAGPPGELFF.